This T cell receptor (beta chain) was sequenced for a study of CD8+CD57+ T cells in acquired aplastic anemia. Study-level results: Statistical testing detected no significant gap in CD8+ Simpson's diversity between patients and controls. Patients shared some 30 CD8+ CDR3 sequences with controls.

The use of genomic DNA as template underpinned the TCR beta VDJ and CDR3 profiling. TCRdb re-analysed the reads in MiXCR, keeping a single row per CDR3 protein. The sample lists fewer than 300,000 distinct CDR3 sequences, 82% occurring once. Details on this clonotype: Its antigen is not identified. The conserved closing phenylalanine or tryptophan is absent in this CDR3, likely reflecting a read error. Because the CDR3's place on the DNA is in doubt, the DNA is left out and the CDR3 is given as listed by TCRdb.

An expansion of CD8+CD57+ cells by flow cytometry had been shown in patients chosen for sequencing. Patients uniformly had severe acquired aplastic anemia. When blood sampling took place, the patients had received no therapy. The length of the CDR3 is 17 amino acids, counting both ends. In germline, CDR1 is KGHDR, CDR2 SFDVKD. The rearrangement uses TRBV24-1 and TRBJ2-6; TRBD1, the table's D call, was not compared with the DNA. The source material was sorted CD4+, CD8+, or CD8+CD57+ T cells (not recorded which) from PBMCs. The clonotype originates from a human donor with aplastic anemia. The CDR3 region is CATSDKKTGSGELTMAA.